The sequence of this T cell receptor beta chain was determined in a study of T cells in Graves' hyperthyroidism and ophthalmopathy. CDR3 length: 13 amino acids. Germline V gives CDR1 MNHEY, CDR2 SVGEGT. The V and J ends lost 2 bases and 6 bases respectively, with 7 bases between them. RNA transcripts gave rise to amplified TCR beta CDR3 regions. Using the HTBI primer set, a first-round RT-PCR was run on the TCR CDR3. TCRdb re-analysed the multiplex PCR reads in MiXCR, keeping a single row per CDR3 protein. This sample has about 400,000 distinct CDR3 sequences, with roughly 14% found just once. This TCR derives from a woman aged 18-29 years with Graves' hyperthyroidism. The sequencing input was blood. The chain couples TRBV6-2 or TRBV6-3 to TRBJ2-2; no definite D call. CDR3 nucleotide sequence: TGTGCCAGCAGTTACCCCCCCCCCGGGGAGCTGTTTTTT. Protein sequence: CASSYPPPGELFF.